The source of this T cell receptor beta chain is a study of T cells after yellow fever vaccination. About the research overall: Low-cell-number fractions were prepared with SMART-Seq v4 Ultra Low Input. Study results and limitations: There was a possibility that FACS-sorted repertoires contained abundant clonotypes contaminating from the bulk population. Though weaker, the secondary response peaked faster, on day 5 versus 15.

Per the germline V gene, CDR1 is SGHTA and CDR2 is FQGNSA. The V end lost 3 bases, the J end lost 10 bases, and 15 bases lay between the germline ends. The CDR3 length is 14 residues. This clonotype has more than one count but fewer than ten. The antigen remains unidentified. TCRdb ran MiXCR on the 5' RACE reads and lists one entry per CDR3 protein. The sample records around 250,000 distinct CDR3 sequences, around 7% being singletons. The TCR was taken from a man aged 25 to 40 who received the YFV17D yellow fever vaccine. The rearrangement uses TRBV7-2 and TRBJ2-2; D may be TRBD1 or TRBD2 (5 bases each). The sequenced sample was CD4+ T cells sorted from PBMCs, obtained 15 days after the yellow fever booster vaccination. The CDR3 spells CASSFGTGREELFF. The CDR3 nucleotides are TGTGCCAGCAGCTTCGGGACGGGCCGGGAGGAGCTGTTTTTT.